Shown below are 17 T cell receptor beta chains from a single sample sequenced in a study of cytomegalovirus exposure and HLA in healthy donors. 60 Vbeta and 13 Jbeta primers were used in PCR. Clones were sequenced by immunoSEQ multiplex PCR, and TCRdb holds only the in-frame ones, with some missing. The sample has approximately 70,000 clones; the top ten hold over 1.5%. Sample: PBMCs. The receptors were gathered from a woman younger than 45 in good health and CMV-seronegative.

This rearrangement joins TRBV7-9 to TRBJ1-5; the D gene is possibly TRBD1 (5 bases). This CDR3 contains 15 residues. The germline gives CDR1 SEHNR, CDR2 FQNEAQ (reference sequence). The V end was cut by 5 bases, the J end by 9 bases, with 20 bases between. The CDR3 sequence: CASSTWGIGGGPQHF. The DNA for the CDR3 is TGTGCCAGCAGCACATGGGGTATCGGCGGGGGGCCCCAGCATTTT.

CDR3 nucleotide sequence: TGTGCCAGCAGTCAGTCCGGGACAGGGTACGGGAACACTGAAGCTTTCTTT. This sequence encodes CASSQSGTGYGNTEAFF. This chain links TRBV7-8 with TRBJ1-1, with TRBD1 matching 9 bases. V dropped 6 bases and J dropped 1; count of bases not matched to a gene: 12. CDR3 length: 17 amino acids. Germline CDR1 SGHVS, CDR2 FQNEAQ.

This rearrangement joins TRBV5-1 to TRBJ1-4; 8 bases line up with TRBD1. V lost 2 bases and J lost 8; bases outside the gene matches: 2. In germline, CDR1 is SGHRS, CDR2 YFSETQ. This CDR3 is built from 13 residues. CDR3 sequence (DNA): TGCGCCAGCAGCTTCACAGGGGGAGAAAAACTGTTTTTT. Translated, it gives CASSFTGGEKLFF.

The rearrangement uses TRBV6-4 and TRBJ2-3, with D unresolved. The V gene lost 5 bases and the J gene lost 2 bases, with 8 bases spanning the gap. The CDR3 length is 13 residues. Germline CDR1 is MRHNA and CDR2 is SNTAGT. The chain's CDR3 is CASSLGSTDTQYF. The CDR3 DNA sequence: TGTGCCAGCAGTCTAGGATCCACAGATACGCAGTATTTT.

The V and J genes are TRBV4-2 and TRBJ1-1; D is perhaps TRBD1 (5 bases). V dropped 3 bases and J dropped 8 bases, with 10 bases sitting between them. CDR1 LGHNA and CDR2 YNFKEQ come from the germline V gene. The CDR3 sequence is 12 residues long. The CDR3 DNA follows: TGTGCCAGCAGCCAGGGGCAACTGGAAGCTTTCTTT. This encodes CASSQGQLEAFF.

The genes are TRBV4-2 and TRBJ2-7; 7 bases match TRBD1. The CDR3 has 16 amino acids. The ends lost 1 base at V and 2 bases at J; junction bases unmatched: 8. CDR1 is LGHNA, CDR2 YNFKEQ, per germline. The DNA of the CDR3 is TGTGCCAGCAGCCAAGTCCTTGCAGGGGGTCCCTACGAGCAGTACTTC. Translated, it gives CASSQVLAGGPYEQYF.

The chain uses TRBV5-1 and TRBJ1-1; no definite D call. Germline V CDR1 and CDR2: SGHRS, YFSETQ. This CDR3 comprises 14 residues. V was pared by 4 bases and J by 0 bases, with 10 bases between. CDR3 sequence: CASSTDPMNTEAFF. CDR3 in DNA: TGCGCCAGCAGCACAGACCCGATGAACACTGAAGCTTTCTTT.

The V and J genes are TRBV30 and TRBJ1-2, with TRBD1 as a possible D gene (5 bases). V was shortened by 2 bases and J by 8 bases, with 15 bases between the two germline ends. The CDR3 runs to 13 residues. Germline CDR1 reads GTSNPN; CDR2 reads SVGIG (reference sequence). The CDR3 sequence: CAWSTWGVLGYTF. As DNA, the CDR3 is TGTGCCTGGAGTACGTGGGGGGTACTGGGCTACACCTTC.

The chain is built from TRBV27 and TRBJ1-1, with no clear D. The CDR3 loop spans 15 amino acids. V was clipped by 7 bases and J by 5 bases, with 20 bases between them. CDR1 and CDR2 (germline): MNHEY, SMNVEV (reference sequence). The CDR3: CASTPNLGLRTEAFF. The DNA for the CDR3 is TGTGCCAGCACCCCTAACTTAGGACTTAGGACTGAAGCTTTCTTT.

The chain links TRBV5-4 to TRBJ1-1, with a weak D call TRBD1 (5 bases). Per germline, CDR1 SGHNT and CDR2 YYREEE (reference sequence). The CDR3 totals 13 residues. V was cut by 5 bases and J by 3 bases, with 11 bases left in between. The CDR3 sequence is CASRGGADTEAFF. CDR3 DNA sequence: TGTGCCAGCAGAGGAGGGGCAGACACTGAAGCTTTCTTT.

The chain has TRBV27 and TRBJ1-1, with D unclear. The CDR3 consists of 16 residues. Per germline, CDR1 MNHEY and CDR2 SMNVEV (reference sequence). V lost 4 bases, J lost 1 base, and 16 bases lay in between. CDR3 in amino acids: CASSWHSRGSNTEAFF. In DNA, the CDR3 is TGTGCCAGCAGTTGGCACTCGCGGGGATCGAACACTGAAGCTTTCTTT.

The J gene is TRBJ2-2, the V gene TRBV11-3; TRBD1 might be the D (6 bases). V gave up 6 bases and J gave up 3 bases, with 17 bases separating them. Germline V gives CDR1 SGHNT, CDR2 YENEEA. The CDR3 runs to 16 residues. In DNA, the CDR3 is TGTGCCAGCAGTCCCGGGCAGGGGATTTACACCGGGGAGCTGTTTTTT. It translates to CASSPGQGIYTGELFF.

Worth noting for this clone: The sample holds other DNA sequences that translate to the same CDR3. The CDR3 DNA reads as TGTGCCAGCAGTTCTTCCGGGACAGGATATCAGCCCCAGCATTTT. Its protein product is CASSSSGTGYQPQHF. The V gene is TRBV28, the J gene TRBJ1-5, with 8 bases that match TRBD1. The germline V gene encodes CDR1 MDHEN and CDR2 SYDVKM. The ends lost 4 bases at V and 5 bases at J; junction bases unmatched: 7. This CDR3 comprises 15 residues.

V is TRBV27 and J is TRBJ2-7, with TRBD2 identical over 14 bases. This CDR3 spans 16 amino acids. Per germline, CDR1 MNHEY and CDR2 SMNVEV (reference sequence). The V segment lost 4 bases and the J segment 4 bases; nucleotides outside the gene matches: 6. The CDR3 loop reads CASSSWTSGRRYEQYF. The CDR3 DNA sequence: TGTGCCAGCAGTTCATGGACTAGCGGGAGGAGGTACGAGCAGTACTTC.

The V call is TRBV5-4, the J call TRBJ2-1; no firm D call. Germline V gene data show CDR1 as SGHNT and CDR2 as YYREEE (reference sequence). V was trimmed by 0 bases and J by 4 bases, leaving 5 bases between them. The length of the CDR3 is 13 residues. In nucleotides, the CDR3 is TGTGCCAGCAGCTTGGTGTCTTACAATGAGCAGTTCTTC. It translates to CASSLVSYNEQFF. Full variable domain (remainder filled in from reference TRBV5-4 and TRBJ2-1): ETGVTQSPTHLIKTRGQQVTLRCSSQSGHNTVSWYQQALGQGPQFIFQYYREEENGRGNFPPRFSGLQFPNYSSELNVNALELDDSALYLCASSLVSYNEQFFGPGTRLTVL.

This chain connects TRBV19 to TRBJ1-6; 11 nucleotides match TRBD1. This CDR3 spans 15 amino acids. V shed 3 bases, J shed 9 bases, and the junction held 4 bases outside the gene matches. The germline V gene has CDR1 LNHDA and CDR2 SQIVND (reference sequence). In DNA, the CDR3 is TGTGCCAGTAGTATCGGGACAGGGGGAAGTTCACCCCTCCACTTT. The encoded protein is CASSIGTGGSSPLHF.

This chain uses TRBV6-1 with TRBJ1-1, with 8 bases fitting TRBD1. The CDR3 extends over 14 amino acids. Germline values: CDR1 MNHNS, CDR2 SASEGT. V was pared by 4 bases and J by 6 bases, with 7 bases of the junction left unmatched. For the CDR3, the DNA is TGTGCCAGCAGTGCGACAGGGGATTTCCCTGAAGCTTTCTTT. Protein sequence: CASSATGDFPEAFF.